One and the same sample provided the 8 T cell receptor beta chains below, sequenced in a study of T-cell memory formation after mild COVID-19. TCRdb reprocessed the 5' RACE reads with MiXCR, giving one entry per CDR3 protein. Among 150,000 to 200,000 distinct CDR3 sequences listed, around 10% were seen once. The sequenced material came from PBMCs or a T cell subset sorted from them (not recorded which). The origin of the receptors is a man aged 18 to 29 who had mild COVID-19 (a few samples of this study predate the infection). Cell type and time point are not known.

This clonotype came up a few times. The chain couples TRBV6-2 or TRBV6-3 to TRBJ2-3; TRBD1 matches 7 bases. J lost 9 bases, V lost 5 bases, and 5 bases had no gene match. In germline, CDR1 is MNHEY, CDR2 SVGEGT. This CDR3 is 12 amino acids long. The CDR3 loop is CASSKTGSTQYF. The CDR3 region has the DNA TGTGCCAGCAGTAAGACAGGGTCGACGCAGTATTTT.

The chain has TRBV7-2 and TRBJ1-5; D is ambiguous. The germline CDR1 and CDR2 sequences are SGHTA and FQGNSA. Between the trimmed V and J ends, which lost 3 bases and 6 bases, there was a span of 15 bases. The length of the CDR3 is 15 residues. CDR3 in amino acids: CASSFDFGSSQPQHF. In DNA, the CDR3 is TGTGCCAGCAGCTTTGATTTCGGGTCCTCTCAGCCCCAGCATTTT. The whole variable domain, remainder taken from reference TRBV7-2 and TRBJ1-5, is GAGVSQSPSNKVTEKGKDVELRCDPISGHTALYWYRQSLGQGLEFLIYFQGNSAPDKSGLPSDRFSAERTGGSVSTLTIQRTQQEDSAVYLCASSFDFGSSQPQHFGDGTRLSIL.

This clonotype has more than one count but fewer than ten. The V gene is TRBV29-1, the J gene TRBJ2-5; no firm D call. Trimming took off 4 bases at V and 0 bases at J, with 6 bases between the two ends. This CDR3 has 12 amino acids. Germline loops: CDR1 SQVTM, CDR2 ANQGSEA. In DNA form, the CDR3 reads TGCAGCGTTGGGGCCTACCAAGAGACCCAGTACTTC. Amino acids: CSVGAYQETQYF.

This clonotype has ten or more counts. CDR3 coding DNA: TGCGCCAGCAGCCAAGATCCGAGAAACACTGAAGCTTTCTTT. This sequence encodes CASSQDPRNTEAFF. This chain connects TRBV4-1 to TRBJ1-1; D gene ambiguous. The CDR3 runs 14 residues. Trimming cost V 0 bases and J 2 bases, with 7 bases left between them. CDR1 is MGHRA, CDR2 YSYEKL, per germline.

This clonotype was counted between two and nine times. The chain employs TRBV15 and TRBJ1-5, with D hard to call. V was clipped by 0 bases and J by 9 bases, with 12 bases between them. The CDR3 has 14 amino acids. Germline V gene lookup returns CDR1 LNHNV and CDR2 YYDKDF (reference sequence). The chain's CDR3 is CATSRDLLSGPQHF. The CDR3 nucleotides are TGTGCCACCAGCAGAGACCTCCTCTCTGGGCCCCAGCATTTT.

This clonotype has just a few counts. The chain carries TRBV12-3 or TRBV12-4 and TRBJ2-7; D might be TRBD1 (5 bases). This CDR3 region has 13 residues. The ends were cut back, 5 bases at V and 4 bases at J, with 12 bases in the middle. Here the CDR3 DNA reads TGTGCCAGCAGTCCGTCGACAGAATACGAGCAGTACGTC. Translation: CASSPSTEYEQYV.

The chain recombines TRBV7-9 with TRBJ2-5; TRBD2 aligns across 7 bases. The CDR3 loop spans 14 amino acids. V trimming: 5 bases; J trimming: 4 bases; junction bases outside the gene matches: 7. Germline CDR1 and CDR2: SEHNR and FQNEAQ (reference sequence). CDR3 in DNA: TGTGCCAGCAGCCCCGGGGGGAGAGTAGAGACCCAGTACTTC. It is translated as CASSPGGRVETQYF.

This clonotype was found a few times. CDR3 sequence reads: CSVEAWDDGSYEQYV. The CDR3 region has the DNA TGCAGCGTTGAAGCTTGGGATGACGGATCCTACGAGCAGTACGTC. The J gene is TRBJ2-7, the V gene TRBV29-1; D not certain. The V gene's germline CDR1 is SQVTM and CDR2 ANQGSEA. CDR3 length: 15 amino acids. Trimming pared 1 base from V and 1 base from J, leaving 14 bases between.